Following are 28 T cell receptor beta chains from one sample sequenced in a study of beta chain features in type 1 diabetes. Findings and limits, study-wide: TCRB CDR3s from Type 1 diabetes patients were moderately but significantly shorter in all four CD4+ subsets.

Expressed TCRB transcripts got sequenced, as all isolated RNA was reverse transcribed. Only in-frame clones appear in the TCRdb table, and some are missing; sequencing was by immunoSEQ multiplex PCR. The table shows some 130,000 clones, with 9% occurring only once. The antigens of these receptors remain unknown. The sample was central memory CD4+ T cells from blood. These receptors originate from a young man with type 1 diabetes.

This clone was counted many times. The chain recombines TRBV4-1 with TRBJ2-1, with 12 nucleotides matching TRBD2. This CDR3 has 14 residues. Germline values: CDR1 MGHRA, CDR2 YSYEKL. V shed 6 bases, J shed 7 bases, and the junction held 4 bases outside the gene matches. The CDR3: CASRPSGGANEQFF. CDR3 nucleotides: TGCGCCAGCAGGCCTAGCGGGGGGGCGAATGAGCAGTTCTTC.

This clone was detected a few times. J is TRBJ2-3 and V is TRBV5-4; D is perhaps TRBD2 (6 bases). The CDR3 runs 15 residues. Germline V gene lookup returns CDR1 SGHNT and CDR2 YYREEE (reference sequence). Trimming removed 3 bases from V and 0 bases from J, with 11 bases in between. The CDR3 loop reads CASSSGTGSTDTQYF. Here the CDR3 DNA reads TGTGCCAGCAGCTCGGGGACTGGTAGCACAGATACGCAGTATTTT.

The chain couples TRBV5-1 to TRBJ2-1; D might be TRBD2 (5 bases). Germline V gene lookup returns CDR1 SGHRS and CDR2 YFSETQ. There are 14 residues in the CDR3. V lost 0 bases and J 8 bases, leaving 12 bases between the germline ends. CDR3: CASSLEGTGYEQFF. The CDR3 region has the DNA TGCGCCAGCAGCTTGGAGGGTACGGGGTATGAGCAGTTCTTC.

The genes are TRBV14 and TRBJ1-1; D remains unclear. V lost 4 bases and J 1 base, leaving 10 bases between the germline ends. The CDR3 loop spans 14 amino acids. Germline V gene lookup returns CDR1 SGHDN and CDR2 FVKESK. The CDR3 here is CASSLRPGNTEAFF. The CDR3 bases are TGTGCCAGCAGCCTGAGACCGGGGAACACTGAAGCTTTCTTT.

The rearrangement links TRBV4-1 to TRBJ1-5; 8 bases match TRBD1. Germline CDR1 reads MGHRA; CDR2 reads YSYEKL. This CDR3 region has 16 residues. Losses at the gene ends were 0 bases for V and 7 bases for J; bases not matched to a gene: 8. The CDR3 spells CASSQEASGGLQPQHF. In DNA, the CDR3 is TGCGCCAGCAGCCAAGAGGCGTCAGGGGGCTTGCAGCCCCAGCATTTT.

This clone showed up just a few times. The V call is TRBV2, the J call TRBJ2-7, with D possibly matching TRBD2 (7 bases). The CDR3 totals 14 residues. Germline loops: CDR1 SNHLY, CDR2 FYNNEI. The germline V and J ends were trimmed by 3 bases and 6 bases, with 15 bases remaining between them. The CDR3 sequence is CASSESAGAGEQYF. In DNA, the CDR3 is TGTGCCAGCAGTGAGTCCGCGGGGGCGGGCGAGCAGTACTTC.

V usage is TRBV9 and J usage is TRBJ2-5; perhaps TRBD1 as D (6 bases). The V gene lost 0 bases and the J gene lost 2 bases, with 17 bases spanning the gap. Germline CDR1 is SGDLS and CDR2 is YYNGEE. The CDR3 runs to 17 residues. The DNA of the CDR3 is TGTGCCAGCAGCGTAGGGGCCCAAGGGGGACCGCAAGAGACCCAGTACTTC. The encoded protein is CASSVGAQGGPQETQYF.

The gene calls are TRBV18 and TRBJ1-3; D may be TRBD1 (6 bases). Germline V lookup: CDR1 KGHSH, CDR2 LQKENI. The CDR3 runs to 14 residues. Trimming removed 5 bases from V and 4 bases from J, with 12 bases in between. This chain's CDR3 is CASSATGRGNTIYF. In DNA, the CDR3 is TGTGCCAGCTCAGCTACAGGGAGAGGAAACACCATATATTTT.

The chain has TRBV9 and TRBJ2-1; 7 nucleotides line up with TRBD2. The CDR3 is 17 amino acids. With 2 bases clipped from V and 1 base from J, the junction kept 9 bases outside the gene matches. Germline V lookup: CDR1 SGDLS, CDR2 YYNGEE. CDR3 loop: CASSVGATGGSYNEQFF. In DNA, the CDR3 is TGTGCCAGCAGCGTGGGCGCGACGGGGGGATCCTACAATGAGCAGTTCTTC.

V usage is TRBV9 and J usage is TRBJ2-7; D possibly corresponds to TRBD2 (6 bases). Germline V gene lookup returns CDR1 SGDLS and CDR2 YYNGEE. Trimming pared 4 bases from V and 4 bases from J, leaving 12 bases between. The CDR3 is 13 amino acids. The CDR3 bases are TGTGCCAGCAGCTCGGGTGGGGGGTACGAGCAGTACTTC. Translated: CASSSGGGYEQYF.

The chain links TRBV28 to TRBJ1-2; D is perhaps TRBD1 (6 bases). Germline values: CDR1 MDHEN, CDR2 SYDVKM. Deletions cut 3 bases from V and 9 bases from J, with 14 bases between. CDR3 size: 13 residues. The CDR3 DNA sequence: TGTGCCAGCAGTTTGTACAGGGTCGGGAGCTACACCTTC. Residues: CASSLYRVGSYTF.

This chain joins TRBV29-1 and TRBJ2-3, with TRBD2 identical over 13 bases. CDR1 and CDR2 from the germline V gene are SQVTM and ANQGSEA. J lost 4 bases, V lost 6 bases, and 7 bases had no gene match. The CDR3 length is 15 residues. CDR3 region: CSVLGTSGAPDTQYF. CDR3 coding DNA: TGCAGCGTGCTAGGGACTAGCGGGGCCCCAGATACGCAGTATTTT.

This clone was seen a handful of times. The V and J genes are TRBV5-1 and TRBJ1-2; 7 bases map to TRBD1. The ends lost 3 bases at V and 6 bases at J; junction bases unmatched: 8. CDR3 length: 14 amino acids. Germline V gene sequence: CDR1 SGHRS, CDR2 YFSETQ. CDR3 bases: TGCGCCAGCAGCTCCTCCGGACAGGCTGATGGCTACACCTTC. As protein: CASSSSGQADGYTF. The full variable domain, completed using reference TRBV5-1 and TRBJ1-2, is KAGVTQTPRYLIKTRGQQVTLSCSPISGHRSVSWYQQTPGQGLQFLFEYFSETQRNKGNFPGRFSGRQFSNSRSEMNVSTLELGDSALYLCASSSSGQADGYTFGSGTRLTVV.

This chain uses TRBV7-9 with TRBJ2-5; D perhaps matches TRBD2 (5 bases). Germline assignment: CDR1 SEHNR and CDR2 FQNEAQ (reference sequence). This CDR3 comprises 14 residues. V was trimmed by 5 bases and J by 2 bases, leaving 12 bases between them. The CDR3 DNA reads TGTGCCAGCAGCGCCCGACTACTTCAAGAGACCCAGTACTTC. Protein: CASSARLLQETQYF.

The rearrangement joins TRBV18 to TRBJ1-1, with no clear D. The CDR3 contains 15 residues. The V gene lost 3 bases and the J gene lost 3 bases, with 14 bases spanning the gap. CDR1 KGHSH and CDR2 LQKENI come from the germline V gene. CDR3 coding DNA: TGTGCCAGCTCACCTCGCCGTAGCTGGGACACTGAAGCTTTCTTT. It is translated as CASSPRRSWDTEAFF.

The V call is TRBV10-2, the J call TRBJ1-5, with 7 nucleotides matching TRBD1. CDR3 length: 15 residues. Looked up from germline, CDR1 is WSHSY and CDR2 is SAAADI. J lost 5 bases, V lost 0 bases, and 4 bases had no gene match. Written as DNA, the CDR3 is TGCGCCAGCAGTGAGTCGAGCAGGGGGGATCAGCCCCAGCATTTT. Encoded protein: CASSESSRGDQPQHF.

J is TRBJ2-2 and V is TRBV10-3; D possibly corresponds to TRBD1 (5 bases). Germline loops: CDR1 ENHRY, CDR2 SYGVKD. V gave up 4 bases and J gave up 4 bases, with 13 bases separating them. CDR3 length: 15 amino acids. The DNA for the CDR3 is TGTGCCATCAGTGCCTCAGGGTCGGGCACCGGGGAGCTGTTTTTT. Residues: CAISASGSGTGELFF.

A few counts support this clone. This chain links TRBV5-1 with TRBJ2-1; D might be TRBD1 (5 bases). CDR3 length equals 15 residues. V dropped 4 bases and J dropped 8 bases, with 19 bases sitting between them. The germline CDR1 and CDR2 sequences are SGHRS and YFSETQ. The CDR3 DNA reads as TGCGCCAGCAGCGTCCAGGGATTCCAATATGATGAGCAGTTCTTC. Its translation: CASSVQGFQYDEQFF.

This chain joins TRBV18 and TRBJ2-1, with D perhaps TRBD1 (5 bases). Germline CDR1 reads KGHSH; CDR2 reads LQKENI. The CDR3 has 15 residues. The V gene lost 3 bases and the J gene lost 5 bases, with 14 bases spanning the gap. The CDR3 sequence is CASSPQADSHNEQFF. The CDR3 coding sequence is TGTGCCAGCTCACCGCAAGCTGACAGCCACAATGAGCAGTTCTTC. The entire variable domain, with the rest obtained from reference TRBV18 and TRBJ2-1, is as follows: NAGVMQNPRHLVRRRGQEARLRCSPMKGHSHVYWYRQLPEEGLKFMVYLQKENIIDESGMPKERFSAEFPKEGPSILRIQQVVRGDSAAYFCASSPQADSHNEQFFGPGTRLTVL.

The rearrangement uses TRBV4-1 and TRBJ2-3, with a tentative D call TRBD2 (5 bases). The germline gives CDR1 MGHRA, CDR2 YSYEKL. The CDR3 length is 15 residues. Between the trimmed V and J ends, which lost 1 base and 4 bases, there was a span of 12 bases. The DNA of the CDR3 is TGCGCCAGCAGCCAAGTGGAGGACCGAGCAGATACGCAGTATTTT. It codes for CASSQVEDRADTQYF.

This clone was observed a handful of times. The chain employs TRBV11-2 and TRBJ2-2, with 9 bases lining up with TRBD2. V gave up 3 bases and J gave up 5 bases; unmatched junction bases: 7. Germline V gives CDR1 SGHAT, CDR2 FQNNGV. This CDR3 region has 16 residues. As DNA, the CDR3 is TGTGCCAGCAGCTTTCTAGCGGGGTATCAGACCGGGGAGCTGTTTTTT. It codes for CASSFLAGYQTGELFF. The full variable domain, in which reference TRBV11-2 and TRBJ2-2 provide the parts outside the CDR3, is EAGVAQSPRYKIIEKRQSVAFWCNPISGHATLYWYQQILGQGPKLLIQFQNNGVVDDSQLPKDRFSAERLKGVDSTLKIQPAKLEDSAVYLCASSFLAGYQTGELFFGEGSRLTVL.

This clone was observed a few times. The V and J genes are TRBV2 and TRBJ1-4, with 8 bases matching TRBD1. The CDR3 sequence is 15 residues long. Germline CDR1 reads SNHLY; CDR2 reads FYNNEI. V lost 5 bases and J lost 6; bases outside the gene matches: 8. CDR3 amino acids: CASSSGQGGYEKLFF. For the CDR3, the DNA is TGTGCCAGCAGTTCCGGACAGGGAGGGTATGAAAAACTGTTTTTT.

Only a few counts were recorded for this clone. The gene calls are TRBV6-1 and TRBJ1-2; TRBD1 is a possible D gene (6 bases). CDR1 is MNHNS and CDR2 is SASEGT in the germline V gene. Deletions cut 6 bases from V and 5 bases from J, with 16 bases between. The length of the CDR3 is 14 residues. The CDR3 spells CASSPYRAGYGYTF. The CDR3 nucleotides read TGTGCCAGCAGCCCCTACAGGGCCGGGTATGGCTACACCTTC.

This clone occurred a few times. The chain uses TRBV27 and TRBJ2-3, with D unresolved. This CDR3 comprises 12 residues. Germline lookup yields CDR1 MNHEY and CDR2 SMNVEV (reference sequence). V was shortened by 5 bases and J by 8 bases, with 11 bases between the two germline ends. The CDR3 loop is CASSLQGGTQYF. CDR3 DNA sequence: TGTGCCAGCAGTCTCCAAGGCGGTACGCAGTATTTT.

This clone was seen ten or more times. This chain uses TRBV6-6 with TRBJ1-5, with a weak D call TRBD1 (6 bases). CDR3 size: 15 residues. Trimming left V 7 bases short and J 2 bases short, with 15 bases between. The V gene's germline CDR1 is MNHNY and CDR2 SVGAGI (reference sequence). CDR3 residues: CASKGGGAGNQPQHF. The DNA of the CDR3 is TGTGCCAGCAAAGGCGGGGGCGCAGGCAATCAGCCCCAGCATTTT.

This clone turned up a few times. One end of the junction fails to match germline, which may point to a read error. The chain carries TRBV11-2 and TRBJ1-1; D not resolved. This CDR3 has 12 amino acids. CDR1 and CDR2 (germline): SGHAT, FQNNGV. CDR3: CASSLSYYQPAF. CDR3 DNA sequence: TGTGCCAGCAGCTTATCCTACTATCAGCCTGCTTTT.

This clone was seen a handful of times. V is TRBV5-4 and J is TRBJ2-3, with 8 bases lining up with TRBD1. The CDR3 is 13 amino acids. After removal of 3 bases from V and 5 bases from J, the junction contained 2 bases not matched to a gene. Germline V lookup: CDR1 SGHNT, CDR2 YYREEE (reference sequence). The CDR3 DNA sequence: TGTGCCAGCAGCTCCGACAGGGGAGATACGCAGTATTTT. This encodes CASSSDRGDTQYF.

V usage is TRBV5-1 and J usage is TRBJ2-7; 8 nucleotides line up with TRBD1. CDR1 and CDR2 (germline): SGHRS, YFSETQ. V dropped 7 bases and J dropped 1; count of bases not matched to a gene: 16. CDR3 size: 17 residues. The DNA of the CDR3 is TGCGCCAGCCAAACAAGCGTACTAGGGACAGGATCCTACGAGCAGTACTTC. Its translation is CASQTSVLGTGSYEQYF.